The rows below give T cell receptor beta chains drawn from one sample of a study of vaccination effects on CD4 cells after COVID-19. The data were produced by immunoSEQ multiplex PCR, yet TCRdb's version contains in-frame clones alone and is incomplete. The top ten hold 0.95% to 1.5% of the sample, which has more than 65,000 clones, approximately 80% seen once. No cognate antigen is known for these TCRs. Sample: CD4+ T cells from PBMCs cultured with HCoV-229E spike peptides, taken after COVID-19 vaccination. The receptors come from a human donor who received a COVID-19 vaccine. Each CDR3 is given with its conserved first and last residue. A D gene is named only where the DNA matches it firmly. Only part of the rows carry a size: once, few, many, or a class if the clone is expanded.

>NA|13|TRBJ1-5|NA|TRBV13
CASSLGPTGDQHF
TGTGCCAGCAGCTTAGGCCCAACGGGAGACCAGCATTTT
>few|15|TRBJ2-6|NA|TRBV5-1
CASSLFFSGANVLTF
TGCGCCAGCAGCTTGTTCTTCTCTGGGGCCAACGTCCTGACTTTC
>NA|15|TRBJ2-3|TRBD2|TRBV18
CASSPSLAVTDTQYF
TGTGCCAGCTCACCCTCACTAGCGGTGACAGATACGCAGTATTTT
>NA|13|TRBJ1-1|NA|TRBV10-1
CASSGSQPGEAFF
TGCGCCAGCAGTGGATCTCAACCGGGAGAAGCTTTCTTT
>NA|15|TRBJ1-4|NA|TRBV18
CASSSLRGASEKLFF
TGTGCCAGCTCCTCTCTTCGGGGGGCAAGTGAAAAACTGTTTTTT
>NA|15|TRBJ2-2|NA|TRBV25-1
CASSQTLPNTGELFF
TGTGCCAGCAGTCAGACACTACCGAACACCGGGGAGCTGTTTTTT
>once|13|TRBJ2-5|NA|TRBV18
CASSLSIGETQYF
TGTGCCAGCTCACTATCCATAGGGGAGACCCAGTACTTC
>NA|14|TRBJ2-2|NA|TRBV9
CASSRQGNTGELFF
TGTGCCAGCAGCCGGCAGGGGAACACCGGGGAGCTGTTTTTT
>NA|14|TRBJ1-5|TRBD1|TRBV30
CAWSEGQGGQPQHF
TGTGCCTGGAGTGAAGGACAGGGCGGACAGCCCCAGCATTTT
>NA|14|TRBJ1-3|NA|TRBV11-1
CASSLQGGGNTIYF
TGTGCCAGCAGCTTACAGGGAGGAGGAAACACCATATATTTT
>NA|13|TRBJ2-3|NA|TRBV7-3
CASSLTKPDTQYF
TGTGCCAGCAGCTTAACAAAACCGGATACGCAGTATTTT
>NA|14|TRBJ2-5|NA|TRBV24-1
CATSERGGGETQYF
TGTGCCACCAGCGAAAGAGGAGGAGGGGAGACCCAGTACTTC
>NA|12|TRBJ1-1|NA|TRBV29-1
CSVETTNTEAFF
TGCAGCGTTGAAACAACGAACACTGAAGCTTTCTTT
>few|14|TRBJ2-4|NA|TRBV2
CASSRPITKNIQYF
TGTGCCAGCAGTAGACCGATCACCAAAAACATTCAGTACTTC
>NA|14|TRBJ2-5|TRBD1|TRBV5-1
CASSLGQAPDTQYF
TGCGCCAGCAGCTTAGGACAGGCTCCGGATACCCAGTACTTC
>NA|14|TRBJ1-4|NA|TRBV18
CASSPPGDNEKLFF
TGTGCCAGCTCACCCCCGGGGGATAATGAAAAACTGTTTTTT
>NA|18|TRBJ1-1|TRBD1|TRBV5-1
CASRWTGGFRIGNTEAFF
TGCGCCAGCAGATGGACAGGGGGCTTTCGTATAGGGAACACTGAAGCTTTCTTT
>NA|14|TRBJ2-4|NA|TRBV4-1
CASSQTVGRNIQYF
TGCGCCAGCAGCCAAACAGTGGGCAGGAACATTCAGTACTTC
>NA|17|TRBJ2-1|NA|TRBV30
CAWTLERTTMTYNEQFF
TGTGCCTGGACTCTGGAACGGACAACCATGACCTACAATGAGCAGTTCTTC
>once|11|TRBJ2-5|NA|TRBV5-1
CASYQQETQYF
TGCGCCAGCTACCAACAAGAGACCCAGTACTTC
>NA|16|TRBJ2-3|NA|TRBV5-1
CASSLYSAGSYDTQYF
TGCGCCAGCAGCTTGTATTCGGCGGGTTCTTATGATACGCAGTATTTT
>NA|16|TRBJ2-5|TRBD2|TRBV9
CASSVAGRGAQETQYF
TGTGCCAGCAGCGTAGCTGGGCGGGGGGCACAAGAGACCCAGTACTTC